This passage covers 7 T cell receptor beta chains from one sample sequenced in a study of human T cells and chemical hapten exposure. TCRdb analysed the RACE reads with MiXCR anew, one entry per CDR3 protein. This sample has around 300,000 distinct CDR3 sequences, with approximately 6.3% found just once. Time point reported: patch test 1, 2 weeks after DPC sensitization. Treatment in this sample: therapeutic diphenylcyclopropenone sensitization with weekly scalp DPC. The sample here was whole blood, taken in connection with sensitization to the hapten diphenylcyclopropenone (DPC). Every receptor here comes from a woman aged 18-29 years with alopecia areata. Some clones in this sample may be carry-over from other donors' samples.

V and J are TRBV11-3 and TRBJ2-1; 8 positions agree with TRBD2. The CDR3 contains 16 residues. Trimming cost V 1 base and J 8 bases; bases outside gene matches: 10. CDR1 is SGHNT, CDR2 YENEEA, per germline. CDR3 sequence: CASSLGSGDPIHEQFF. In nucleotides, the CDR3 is TGTGCCAGCAGCTTAGGTAGCGGGGACCCTATCCATGAGCAGTTCTTC.

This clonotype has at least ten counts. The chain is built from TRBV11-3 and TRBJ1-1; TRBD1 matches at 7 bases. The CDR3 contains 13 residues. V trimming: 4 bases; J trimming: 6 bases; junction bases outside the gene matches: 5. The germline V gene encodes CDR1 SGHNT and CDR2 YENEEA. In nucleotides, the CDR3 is TGTGCCAGCAGCTCGACAGGGTTCGCTGAAGCTTTCTTT. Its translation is CASSSTGFAEAFF.

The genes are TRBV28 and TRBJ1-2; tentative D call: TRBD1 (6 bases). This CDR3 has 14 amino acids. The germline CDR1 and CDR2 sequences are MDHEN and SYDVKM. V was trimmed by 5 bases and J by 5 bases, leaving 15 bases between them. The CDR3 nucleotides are TGTGCCAGCAGTATCTTAGGGACACTTTATGGCTACACCTTC. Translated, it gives CASSILGTLYGYTF.

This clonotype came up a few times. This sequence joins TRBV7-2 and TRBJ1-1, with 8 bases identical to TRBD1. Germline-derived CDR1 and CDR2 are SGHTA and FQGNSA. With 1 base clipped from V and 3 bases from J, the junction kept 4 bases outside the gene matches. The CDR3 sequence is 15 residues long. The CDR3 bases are TGTGCCAGCAGCTTAGGTCAGGGGGCGTACACTGAAGCTTTCTTT. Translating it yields CASSLGQGAYTEAFF.

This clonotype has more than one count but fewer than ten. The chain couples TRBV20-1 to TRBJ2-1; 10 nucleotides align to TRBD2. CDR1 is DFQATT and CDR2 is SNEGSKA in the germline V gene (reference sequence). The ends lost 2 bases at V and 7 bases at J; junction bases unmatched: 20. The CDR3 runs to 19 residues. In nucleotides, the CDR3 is TGCAGTGCTAGATCCACCCAAACTAGCGGGGCACCCTGGGGGAATGAGCAGTTCTTC. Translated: CSARSTQTSGAPWGNEQFF.

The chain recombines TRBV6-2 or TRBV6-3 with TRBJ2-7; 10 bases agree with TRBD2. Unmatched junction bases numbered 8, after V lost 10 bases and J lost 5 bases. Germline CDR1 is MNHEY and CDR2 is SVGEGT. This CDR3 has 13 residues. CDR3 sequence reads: CATLIAGGHEQYF. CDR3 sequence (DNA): TGTGCCACCCTAATAGCGGGGGGTCACGAGCAGTACTTC.

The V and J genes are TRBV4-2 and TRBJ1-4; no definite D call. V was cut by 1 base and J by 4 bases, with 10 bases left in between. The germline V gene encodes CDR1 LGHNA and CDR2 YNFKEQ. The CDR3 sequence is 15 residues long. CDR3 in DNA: TGTGCCAGCAGCCAAGTGTATAGGGTTAATGAAAAACTGTTTTTT. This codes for CASSQVYRVNEKLFF.